What follows are 5 T cell receptor beta chains derived from one specimen sequenced in a study of cytomegalovirus exposure and HLA in healthy donors. Vbeta (60) and Jbeta (13) primers were used in the PCR. Measured with immunoSEQ multiplex PCR; TCRdb has only the in-frame clones, and not every one. The sample gives tens of thousands of clones, 79% of which show up once; about 22% is in the top ten. The material sequenced was PBMCs. These receptor sequences come from a woman in her 40s in good health and CMV-seropositive.

V gene TRBV6-5 combines with J gene TRBJ1-5; the match to TRBD1 covers 8 bases. The CDR3 spans 15 residues. Germline loops: CDR1 MNHEY, CDR2 SVGAGI. After removal of 6 bases from V and 2 bases from J, the junction contained 6 bases not matched to a gene. The CDR3 region is CASRKDRARNQPQHF. CDR3 DNA: TGTGCCAGCAGAAAGGACAGGGCTCGCAATCAGCCCCAGCATTTT.

This chain connects TRBV2 to TRBJ2-5, with 13 nucleotides matching TRBD2. CDR1 is SNHLY, CDR2 FYNNEI, per germline. V was pared by 4 bases and J by 0 bases, with 8 bases of the junction left unmatched. The CDR3 loop spans 18 amino acids. In DNA, the CDR3 is TGTGCCAGCAGTGGCGGCCTTGGACTAGCGGGGGACCAAGAGACCCAGTACTTC. This codes for CASSGGLGLAGDQETQYF. The variable domain in full, completed from reference TRBV2 and TRBJ2-5, reads EPEVTQTPSHQVTQMGQEVILRCVPISNHLYFYWYRQILGQKVEFLVSFYNNEISEKSEIFDDQFSVERPDGSNFTLKIRSTKLEDSAMYFCASSGGLGLAGDQETQYFGPGTRLLVL.

The V call is TRBV29-1, the J call TRBJ1-4, with TRBD1 matching over 8 bases. This CDR3 has 14 residues. Germline CDR1 and CDR2: SQVTM and ANQGSEA. Losses at the gene ends were 6 bases for V and 3 bases for J; bases not matched to a gene: 6. As DNA, the CDR3 is TGCAGCGTAGGACAGGGCTCCTCTAATGAAAAACTGTTTTTT. Protein: CSVGQGSSNEKLFF. Drawing the rest from reference TRBV29-1 and TRBJ1-4, the complete variable domain is SAVISQKPSRDICQRGTSLTIQCQVDSQVTMMFWYRQQPGQSLTLIATANQGSEATYESGFVIDKFPISRPNLTFSTLTVSNMSPEDSSIYLCSVGQGSSNEKLFFGSGTQLSVL.

V gene TRBV9 combines with J gene TRBJ2-1; D unresolved. Germline V gives CDR1 SGDLS, CDR2 YYNGEE. V lost 0 bases to trimming and J lost 3 bases, with 10 bases between them. The CDR3 runs 15 residues. The DNA for the CDR3 is TGTGCCAGCAGCGTAGAGCTAGGTGTCTACAATGAGCAGTTCTTC. Translation: CASSVELGVYNEQFF.

The rearrangement links TRBV6-5 to TRBJ2-2; 10 bases are a match to TRBD1. V was clipped by 7 bases and J by 4 bases; unmatched bases: 3. From germline, CDR1 is MNHEY and CDR2 SVGAGI. The CDR3 sequence is 14 residues long. The CDR3 reads CASKRTGGTGELFF. In nucleotides, the CDR3 is TGTGCCAGCAAGCGGACAGGGGGCACCGGGGAGCTGTTTTTT.